This T cell receptor beta chain was sequenced during a study of metastatic and nonmetastatic thyroid tumors. Turning to the study itself: Across blood and tumor or nodule tissue, repertoires from malignant and benign thyroid patients were compared with one another.

Broader study findings: Benign nodules were reported to have significantly lower TCR beta diversity than malignant thyroid tumors, in blood and tumor.

None of the patients had undergone any treatment ahead of thyroid surgery. A note on this clone: What it recognizes is unknown.

Study processing details: Researchers built a distant-metastasis classifier for papillary thyroid cancer that drew on CDR3 differences across clinicopathological groups. TCRdb reprocessed the PCR reads using MiXCR. In this record, the V and J calls reflect TCRdb's handling and not the investigators' own analysis. The sample includes 35,000 to 40,000 clones, about 25% of them seen just once. This sequence was found in a female donor with papillary thyroid cancer or a benign thyroid nodule (not recorded which). Some clones in this sample may be carry-over from other donors' samples. The source material was blood.

CDR3 coding DNA: TGTGCCAGCAGCACAGTAGCCGGGACGGCCACCAATAACTATCAGCCCCAGCATTTT. It specifies CASSTVAGTATNNYQPQHF. The rearrangement links TRBV7-6 to TRBJ1-5; D is perhaps TRBD1 (5 bases). CDR3 size: 19 residues. The V end was cut by 5 bases, the J end by 5 bases, with 28 bases between. Germline V gene sequence: CDR1 SGHVS, CDR2 FNYEAQ.